This T cell receptor (beta chain) was obtained from a study of T cell repertoires in cytomegalovirus infection (dated by TCRdb to about 2019). About the study as a whole: Donor HLA type was relevant to the analysis, because carriage of CMV infection together with the matching HLA type was indicated by public TCR beta signatures. Broad study findings and their caveats: Carriers of CMV infection plus the relevant HLA type were discriminated by the cumulative frequency of public TCR beta family members in the study cohort and in an independent 352-donor cohort. In the ex vivo response, HLA-C-restricted CMV-specific TCR beta clonotypes were dominant, and in two of eight donors the single most frequent clonotype came from this HLA-C-restricted group.

The listed sequencing device is Illumina HiSeq 1500. TCRdb trimmed the raw reads at Q25, called clones with MiXCR and kept productive beta chains. Duplicate CDR3 protein sequences are folded into a single record with the most common DNA and genes. Present in this sample are 200,000 to 300,000 distinct CDR3 sequences, roughly 13% of which were seen just once. Clones ranked in the top ten supply 7.5% to 10% of the sample. Concerning this clonotype: It lacks a known antigen. It has no much larger one-base neighbor in the sample; base qualities were not kept.

The CDR3 has 14 amino acids, counting the end cysteine and phenylalanine. CDR3 DNA only is kept here, 42 bases in frame from base 1. For this chain, trimming is 8 bases at the V end and 1 base at the J end, and the number of junction bases without a gene match is 5. This TCR came from a human donor in good health (CMV status not recorded). Some clones in this sample may be carry-over from other donors' samples. This chain is built from TRBV6-7 and TRBJ1-5; TRBD1 lines up with 7 middle nucleotides. TRBV6-7 falls under the ORF class, with uncertain function. The sample comprised PBMCs. CDR3 sequence: CASLGQESNQPQHF. In nucleotides, the sequence is TGTGCCAGCTTAGGACAGGAAAGCAATCAGCCCCAGCATTTT.